This is a list of T cell receptor beta chains from one sample in a study of T cell repertoires in cytomegalovirus infection. MiXCR was run by TCRdb on the reads, yielding one entry per CDR3 protein. The sample has 150,000 or so distinct CDR3 sequences; over 15% are singletons. What was sequenced was CD8+ T cells from PBMCs. The receptors derive from a human donor in good health (CMV status not recorded). Some clones in this sample may be carry-over from other donors' samples. Each CDR3 is given without its conserved first and last residue. Fields, in order: V gene, J gene, CDR3 protein.

v_call: TRBV28
j_call: TRBJ2-7
cdr3_aa: ASTGAEGWY

v_call: TRBV6-6
j_call: TRBJ2-5
cdr3_aa: ASTGGWLQETQY

v_call: TRBV7-2
j_call: TRBJ1-3
cdr3_aa: ASSPSGNTIY

v_call: TRBV7-8
j_call: TRBJ2-1
cdr3_aa: ASGEGAGGNEQF

v_call: TRBV2
j_call: TRBJ2-7
cdr3_aa: ATHIRTYEQY

v_call: TRBV7-3
j_call: TRBJ2-2
cdr3_aa: ASSLKVNGELF

v_call: TRBV7-2
j_call: TRBJ1-5
cdr3_aa: ASSPSAGVNRGNQPQH

v_call: TRBV6-2/TRBV6-3
j_call: TRBJ2-7
cdr3_aa: ASSFSRGEQY

v_call: TRBV7-9
j_call: TRBJ2-5
cdr3_aa: ASSSSGTLSQETQY

v_call: TRBV7-2
j_call: TRBJ2-7
cdr3_aa: ASSLAISGTYEQY

v_call: TRBV20-1
j_call: TRBJ2-5
cdr3_aa: SARASGRLGETQY

v_call: TRBV6-2/TRBV6-3
j_call: TRBJ2-5
cdr3_aa: ASSVEREGRETQY

v_call: TRBV2
j_call: TRBJ2-2
cdr3_aa: ASSFTSGNQPNTGELF

v_call: TRBV10-3
j_call: TRBJ2-7
cdr3_aa: AMLDHRGEQY

v_call: TRBV12-3/TRBV12-4
j_call: TRBJ2-1
cdr3_aa: ASLARNEQF

v_call: TRBV19
j_call: TRBJ2-2
cdr3_aa: ASSMGTSGFTGELF

v_call: TRBV7-2
j_call: TRBJ2-5
cdr3_aa: ASSLNRGETQY

v_call: TRBV7-8
j_call: TRBJ2-7
cdr3_aa: ASSLTGGSREQY

v_call: TRBV5-6
j_call: TRBJ1-1
cdr3_aa: ASSSGTTEAF

v_call: TRBV7-9
j_call: TRBJ2-1
cdr3_aa: ASIPGSDNEQF

v_call: TRBV19
j_call: TRBJ1-1
cdr3_aa: ASIAQDEMNTEAF

v_call: TRBV12-3/TRBV12-4
j_call: TRBJ2-1
cdr3_aa: ASSLDSRTSEYNEQF

v_call: TRBV28
j_call: TRBJ2-3
cdr3_aa: ASSLSGLDQDTDTQY

v_call: TRBV7-2
j_call: TRBJ1-1
cdr3_aa: ASSQTGRNTEAF

v_call: TRBV15
j_call: TRBJ2-1
cdr3_aa: ATSRVWGALNEQF

v_call: TRBV28
j_call: TRBJ2-1
cdr3_aa: ASSLVREAYNEQF

v_call: TRBV10-2
j_call: TRBJ2-3
cdr3_aa: ASSDIAGATDTQY

v_call: TRBV7-2
j_call: TRBJ2-4
cdr3_aa: ASSFATSGLNIQY

v_call: TRBV11-2
j_call: TRBJ2-7
cdr3_aa: ASSLAPGTGYEQY

v_call: TRBV7-9
j_call: TRBJ1-5
cdr3_aa: ASSASGDSNQPQH

v_call: TRBV19
j_call: TRBJ2-7
cdr3_aa: ASSRSQGVSYEQY

v_call: TRBV12-3/TRBV12-4
j_call: TRBJ2-1
cdr3_aa: ASSYPSGGAHEQF